Sequencing of this T cell receptor beta chain was carried out in a study of blood T cell repertoires in COVID-19. Study as a whole: Sources were T cells, B-cell-depleted T cells, or PBMCs; the material itself was cDNA or gDNA.

In the original processing: Using reference gene primer amplification, nucleated cell counts were estimated. Sequencing was performed with immunoSEQ multiplex PCR; in TCRdb, only in-frame clones are kept and a portion is missing. V and J calls plus clone size are reproduced from that table; the DNA served to infer D and trimming. The sample shows 200,000 to 250,000 clones, more than 70% of them seen only once. The ends lost 1 base at V and 5 bases at J; junction bases unmatched: 6. Germline assignment: CDR1 PRHDT and CDR2 FYEKMQ (reference sequence). The CDR3 has 15 amino acids. Material for sequencing was peripheral blood. The TCR sequence derives from a woman aged 25 to 39 with COVID-19, enrolled during active disease. The J gene is TRBJ2-7, the V gene TRBV13; 9 bases agree with TRBD1. The CDR3 here is CASSLAPDRGHEQYF. CDR3 sequence (DNA): TGTGCCAGCAGCTTAGCCCCGGACAGGGGCCACGAGCAGTACTTC.